This TCR beta chain was sequenced for a study of shared clonotypes between healthy human individuals. Every subset had its genomic DNA shared out evenly among several immunoSEQ plates. Under the authors' procedure: ImmunoSEQ sequences covered only the junction and lacked quality scores; filtering therefore differed. Using immunoSEQ multiplex PCR, the repertoire was profiled, and TCRdb retains in-frame clones only, with some absent. Clone size and the V and J calls come from that table; the DNA yielded D and trimming. The sample lists 2 million or so clones; over 85% were seen once. General study points: The diversity represented, both genetic and in exposure history, was limited by few donors.

The CDR3 consists of 12 residues. From germline, CDR1 is SGHRS and CDR2 YFSETQ. Trimming took off 7 bases at V and 0 bases at J, with 2 bases between the two ends. Turning to this clone: Its antigen is as yet unknown.

Naive CD45RA+ and memory CD45RA-negative subsets were split from CD4+ cells. Material: naive CD4+ T cells sorted from blood. Subset meaning: CD45RA+ positively selected. The chain couples TRBV5-1 to TRBJ2-6; D ambiguous. The receptor was derived from a man aged 18 to 35 in good health. This chain's CDR3 is CASSSGANVLTF. CDR3 DNA sequence: TGCGCCAGCTCCTCTGGGGCCAACGTCCTGACTTTC.